The clone carrying this T cell receptor beta chain was observed a few times. No antigen is known for it. This sample was taken from a study of T cell repertoires in cytomegalovirus infection. Overall study findings and caveats: The ex vivo response showed dominance by HLA-C-restricted CMV-specific TCR beta clonotypes.

Germline CDR1 reads MNHEY; CDR2 reads SVGEGT. The CDR3 extends over 15 amino acids. The V end was cut by 2 bases, the J end by 7 bases, with 12 bases between. MiXCR, run by TCRdb on the reads, gives a single entry per CDR3 protein. This sample yields 680,000 or so distinct CDR3 sequences, of which around a third are seen a single time; 18% belongs to the top ten. The starting material was cultured PBMCs, obtained from culture after CMV antigen stimulation. This TCR derives from a human donor in good health (CMV status not recorded). Some clones in this sample may be carry-over from other donors' samples. The gene calls are TRBV6-2 or TRBV6-3 and TRBJ1-6, with D unclear. The CDR3 here is CASSYIRDRNSPLHF. In DNA, the CDR3 is TGTGCCAGCAGTTACATCCGGGATCGGAATTCACCCCTCCACTTT.